This TCR beta chain emerged from a study of cytomegalovirus exposure and HLA in healthy donors. Notes on this clone: Its target is unknown.

Per the germline V gene, CDR1 is SGDLS and CDR2 is YYNGEE. The CDR3 totals 16 residues. V lost 4 bases and J lost 1; bases outside the gene matches: 4. Study results and limitations: A few of the chains that were CMV-associated were confirmed in vitro to be specific for CMV antigens. The study found most TCR sequences rare, yet found some public TCRs in many donors.

Here immunoSEQ multiplex PCR was the method, and the copy in TCRdb shows in-frame clones only, minus some. Seen here are about 71,000 clones, about 94% observed once, and the top ten hold more than 1%. This sequence originates from a woman between 18 and 29 years old in good health and CMV-seronegative. Source material: PBMCs. The gene calls are TRBV9 and TRBJ2-3; 12 bases align to TRBD2. CDR3 nucleotides: TGTGCCAGCAGCATTAGGACTAGCGGGGGCACAGATACGCAGTATTTT. Translating gives CASSIRTSGGTDTQYF.